Reported below is one T cell receptor beta chain. Its antigen remains unidentified. Base qualities are not recorded, but no much larger clone differs from it by a single base. This sample stems from a study of long-term antiretroviral therapy in people with HIV (dated by TCRdb to the early 2020s). Regarding the research as a whole: The earliest samples were collected about a decade before the 2015 WHO recommendation for immediate ART, when ART was typically delayed until CD4 counts fell. No cross-contamination during QIAcube processing turned up in test extractions that ran a monoclonal T-cell line alongside about 35 polyclonal samples. Whether ART initiation and durable HIV suppression were associated with changes in peripheral blood TRB repertoire composition and diversity was tested in a retrospective serial study. A total of fewer than 250 cryopreserved PBMC samples came from 25 to 35 adults with confirmed HIV infection and were collected serially over a mean of approximately six years (range 1-12). About 35% of the 30 participants with HIV were female.

What the research found in general, with its limitations: Because pre-ART samples had limited cell numbers, profiling was done on unsorted PBMC rather than on sorted CD4+ and CD8+ T cells. No data were available on ART adherence, viral resistance or therapy changes, limiting inferences about post-ART repertoire changes. Narrower CDR3 length ranges were observed in HIV repertoires than in controls, and an antigen-experienced repertoire with only a slight naive shift after ART was suggested by the network structure. Expanded TRB clones identified before ART initiation dominated the repertoire across all time points, though the dominance fluctuated and decreased in many PLHIV after ART. A significant increase in TRB diversity was found to be associated with ART initiation, although TRB diversity was observed to remain significantly below that of transplant donor controls even after long-term ART. Owing to limited PBMC availability, only the TCR beta chain was sequenced, without alpha chain pairing. The samples span the years 2004 to 2017, and the ART regimens used may be less effective than current regimens.

Participants were included only if at least one PBMC sample before ART initiation and at least two post-ART samples were available. Every participant with HIV received treatment in the United States of America. Before DNA extraction, cryopreserved samples containing roughly 0.85-11 million PBMC were thawed and washed. At the time of the earliest PBMC sample, participants with HIV were aged between about 23 and 54 years. PBMC samples from each participant spanned 1-4 timepoints before ART initiation and 2-8 timepoints after ART initiation, with a median of 7 samples. Serial HIV viral load, CD4+ T-cell count, ART history and demographic data were obtained for every participant. A Qiagen kit on a QIAcube was used to extract genomic DNA from unsorted PBMC, with samples processed in batches of 12. From a lookup of the germline V gene, CDR1 and CDR2 are KGHSH and LQKENI. Trimming removed 4 bases from V and 7 bases from J; the gene matches leave 13 bases unexplained. The CDR3 contains 16 residues, cysteine and phenylalanine counted. Only CDR3 DNA remains: 48 bases, in frame from the first base.

The immunoSEQ hsTCRB v3.0 assay was used at survey level resolution to sequence the TRB variable region. TRB sequencing targeted a depth of about 40,000-50,000 T-cell genomes per sample. TRB libraries were pooled and sequenced on an Illumina MiSeq using a v3 150-cycle kit. Per the authors' processing: Repertoire analysis was run in R within a reproducible Nextflow workflow that covered QC, data transformation and analysis. LymphoSeq2, an R package for AIRR-Seq data exploration, was used to implement custom analyses. A handful of samples yielding fewer than 5000 total TRB sequences were excluded, leaving 150 to 200 analyzed HIV repertoires. Among the roughly 190 retained HIV repertoires, under 65 were collected before ART initiation and 120 to 140 after ART initiation. Repertoires were downsampled to 5000 TRB nucleotide sequences, with summary statistics averaged over 100 downsampling iterations. The analysis kept only TRB sequences whose CDR3 regions were at least seven amino acids long. Two measures captured diversity: a Shannon entropy-derived clonality score and the Gini coefficient. Repertoire networks linked the top 5000 CDR3 amino acid sequences whenever two sequences differed by an edit distance of one. Antigen specificity groups and MHC restriction were predicted for TRB CDR3 amino acid sequences with GLIPH2. CDR3 amino acid sequences were matched against VDJdb and McPAS-TCR to flag known CMV, EBV, HIV or tissue antigen associations. Pre-ART, post-ART and control groups were compared with Wilcoxon signed-rank tests and Holm-Bonferroni correction. Held by TCRdb, this immuneACCESS table contains in-frame sequences only and omits some clones. Under half of the omission traces to an unresolved V gene where checked; the cause of the rest is unknown. V, J and clone size are taken as reported in that table, and D and trimming were inferred from the DNA itself. The sample profile shows fewer than 25,000 clones; approximately 83% of them were found once. About a sixth of the sample rests with the top ten.

The TCR comes from a man between 45 and 60 years old with HIV. The chain links TRBV18 with TRBJ2-1, with TRBD2 matching 7 junction bases. Here the sequenced sample was unsorted PBMCs, taken 1.2 years after starting antiretroviral therapy. The encoded CDR3 is CASSRAIGGSGNEQFF. The nucleotide sequence is given as TGTGCCAGCTCACGGGCGATCGGGGGGAGTGGGAATGAGCAGTTCTTC.